This T cell receptor (beta chain) is from a study of blood T cells in healthy people across ages. This clonotype was detected a few times. The antigen remains undetermined. Study observations and caveats: Observed TCR beta diversity showed a strong correlation with the percentage of naive T cells as measured by flow cytometry.

CDR1 LGHNA and CDR2 YSLEER come from the germline V gene. V was pared by 0 bases and J by 0 bases, with 12 bases between. CDR3 size: 17 residues. Sample-barcoded 5' priming and a J-beta primer mix drove a second PCR of about 7 to 12 cycles. TCRdb recomputed calls from the 5' RACE reads with MiXCR, one row per CDR3 protein. The sample gives around 1,600,000 distinct CDR3 sequences, approximately 43% of which show up once; about 3.8% is in the top ten. The rearrangement joins TRBV4-3 to TRBJ2-1; no definite D call. Sequencing was performed on blood. The source of this sequence is a woman between 18 and 29 years old in good health. CDR3 in amino acids: CASSQELGVSSYNEQFF. The DNA for the CDR3 is TGCGCCAGCAGCCAAGAGCTGGGCGTTAGCTCCTACAATGAGCAGTTCTTC.